What follows are 14 T cell receptor beta chains derived from one specimen sequenced in a study of T cell changes during pregnancy in multiple sclerosis. Some clones are missing from TCRdb's copy, which holds only in-frame ones; the method was immunoSEQ multiplex PCR. Here the sample spans some 80,000 clones, about 96% being singletons. This material consisted of peripheral blood, taken in the second trimester of pregnancy. The receptors here all came from a female donor with multiple sclerosis, enrolled in a pregnancy study.

The rearrangement joins TRBV10-3 to TRBJ1-4; tentative D call: TRBD1 (5 bases). Between the trimmed V and J ends, which lost 0 bases and 5 bases, there was a span of 7 bases. The CDR3 is made up of 14 amino acids. CDR1 and CDR2 (germline): ENHRY, SYGVKD. In DNA form, the CDR3 reads TGTGCCATCAGTGAGTCGAAGGGGAATGAAAAACTGTTTTTT. This sequence encodes CAISESKGNEKLFF.

This clone came up a few times. V is TRBV2 and J is TRBJ2-2, with TRBD1 as a possible D gene (5 bases). CDR1 is SNHLY and CDR2 is FYNNEI in the germline V gene. Trimming cost V 6 bases and J 4 bases, with 9 bases left between them. The CDR3 runs to 13 residues. CDR3: CASRAQGTGELFF. For the CDR3, the DNA is TGTGCCAGCAGGGCCCAGGGCACCGGGGAGCTGTTTTTT.

The chain couples TRBV10-2 to TRBJ1-2; 7 bases align to TRBD1. This CDR3 has 14 residues. Per germline, CDR1 WSHSY and CDR2 SAAADI. The ends lost 5 bases at V and 2 bases at J; junction bases unmatched: 5. Here the CDR3 reads CASSNTGQNYGYTF. The CDR3 nucleotides are TGCGCCAGCAGTAACACGGGACAGAACTATGGCTACACCTTC.

The genes are TRBV19 and TRBJ1-1, with TRBD1 matching over 8 bases. CDR3 length: 15 residues. V shed 10 bases, J shed 0 bases, and the junction held 10 bases outside the gene matches. Germline V gene sequence: CDR1 LNHDA, CDR2 SQIVND (reference sequence). This CDR3 reads CANRSSDRVNTEAFF. The DNA of the CDR3 is TGTGCCAACCGATCTTCGGACAGGGTGAACACTGAAGCTTTCTTT.

The V gene is TRBV5-6, the J gene TRBJ1-5; TRBD1 might be the D (5 bases). Trimming took off 1 base at V and 9 bases at J, with 11 bases between the two ends. CDR1 and CDR2 (germline): SGHDT, YYEEEE. CDR3 length: 13 amino acids. The CDR3 spells CASSLTGLRPQHF. CDR3 in DNA: TGTGCCAGCAGCTTGACAGGCCTGCGGCCCCAGCATTTT.

This rearrangement joins TRBV28 to TRBJ1-5; 8 positions match TRBD1. Trimming took 4 bases from V and 4 from J; bases not matched to a gene: 6. Germline V gene data show CDR1 as MDHEN and CDR2 as SYDVKM. This CDR3 has 15 residues. CDR3 region: CASSSPGTGNQPQHF. CDR3 sequence (DNA): TGTGCCAGCAGTTCCCCCGGGACAGGTAATCAGCCCCAGCATTTT.

In its sample, this clone was seen a few times. The chain carries TRBV30 and TRBJ2-7; 10 bases are shared with TRBD1. After removal of 1 base from V and 1 base from J, the junction contained 1 base not matched to a gene. Germline lookup yields CDR1 GTSNPN and CDR2 SVGIG (reference sequence). CDR3 size: 14 residues. CDR3 protein: CAWSGQGASYEQYF. The CDR3 DNA follows: TGTGCCTGGAGTGGACAGGGGGCTTCCTACGAGCAGTACTTC. The full variable domain, its missing parts supplied by reference TRBV30 and TRBJ2-7, is SQTIHQWPATLVQPVGSPLSLECTVEGTSNPNLYWYRQAAGRGLQLLFYSVGIGQISSEVPQNLSASRPQDRQFILSSKKLLLSDSGFYLCAWSGQGASYEQYFGPGTRLTVT.

This chain uses TRBV25-1 with TRBJ2-5, with 9 nucleotides matching TRBD1. Germline trimming cut 2 bases from V and 3 bases from J; bases unmatched to any gene: 4. CDR1 and CDR2 (germline): MGHDK, SYGVNS. This CDR3 is built from 15 residues. The CDR3 nucleotides are TGTGCCAGCAGTGAACCCGGACAGGGGAAAGAGACCCAGTACTTC. It translates to CASSEPGQGKETQYF.

CDR3 protein: CSAQQGALTYEQYF. CDR3 coding DNA: TGCAGCGCTCAACAGGGGGCCCTTACCTACGAGCAGTACTTC. The chain is built from TRBV29-1 and TRBJ2-7, with 9 bases lining up with TRBD1. Germline V gene lookup returns CDR1 SQVTM and CDR2 ANQGSEA. The length of the CDR3 is 14 residues. V was clipped by 7 bases and J by 2 bases; unmatched bases: 9.

This clone is a singleton in its sample. The chain uses TRBV19 and TRBJ2-2; D perhaps matches TRBD2 (6 bases). V lost 2 bases and J lost 4, with 17 bases in between. The CDR3 runs 17 residues. Per germline, CDR1 LNHDA and CDR2 SQIVND (reference sequence). The DNA for the CDR3 is TGTGCCAGTAGTATAAGCATCTGGGGAGGCGGCACCGGGGAGCTGTTTTTT. Amino acids: CASSISIWGGGTGELFF.

The rearrangement links TRBV27 to TRBJ1-2; 7 nucleotides match TRBD1. There are 14 residues in the CDR3. V trimming: 0 bases; J trimming: 6 bases; junction bases outside the gene matches: 4. The V gene's germline CDR1 is MNHEY and CDR2 SMNVEV (reference sequence). Here the CDR3 DNA reads TGTGCCAGCAGTTTATCTACCGGGACAGATGGCTACACCTTC. Translation gives CASSLSTGTDGYTF.

V usage is TRBV27 and J usage is TRBJ2-1, with TRBD2 matching over 11 bases. The CDR3 contains 13 residues. From germline, CDR1 is MNHEY and CDR2 SMNVEV (reference sequence). V shed 4 bases and J 12 bases; nucleotides not matched to a gene: 5. The CDR3 spells CASSSLAGGPQFF. CDR3 sequence (DNA): TGTGCCAGCAGTTCTCTAGCGGGAGGCCCGCAGTTCTTC.

J is TRBJ1-1 and V is TRBV19; D is ambiguous. This CDR3 region has 13 residues. Per germline, CDR1 LNHDA and CDR2 SQIVND (reference sequence). Trimming shortened V by 7 bases and J by 1 base, and 10 bases separated the two germline ends. CDR3 residues: CASKARENTEAFF. DNA of the CDR3: TGTGCCAGTAAAGCCCGAGAGAACACTGAAGCTTTCTTT.

This chain uses TRBV2 with TRBJ2-5; tentative D call: TRBD1 (7 bases). Trimming left V 4 bases short and J 2 bases short, with 11 bases between. The CDR3 contains 14 residues. Per germline, CDR1 SNHLY and CDR2 FYNNEI. The CDR3 is CASSVAGQQETQYF. CDR3 coding DNA: TGTGCCAGCAGTGTGGCGGGACAGCAAGAGACCCAGTACTTC.